Below, 9 T cell receptor beta chains from the same sample are listed, as sequenced in a study of graft-versus-host responses after intestinal transplantation. Sequenced by immunoSEQ multiplex PCR; TCRdb stores in-frame clones only, minus some. Of roughly 50,000 clones in the sample, roughly 89% were seen once. The source was PBMCs, collected nearly 670 days after intestinal transplant. These receptor sequences come from a human patient who received an intestinal transplant, so some T cells may come from the graft donor.

Of note for this clone: Relative to the germline gene, one junction end is altered; a read error may explain this. The chain couples TRBV2 to TRBJ2-4, with D hard to call. The CDR3 contains 14 residues. Germline V gene lookup returns CDR1 SNHLY and CDR2 FYNNEI. CDR3 loop: CASREALAKNIQYF. CDR3 DNA: TGTGCCAGCAGAGAAGCGTTGGCCAAAAACATTCAGTACTTC.

The chain employs TRBV19 and TRBJ2-5; 7 bases agree with TRBD2. CDR1 LNHDA and CDR2 SQIVND come from the germline V gene (reference sequence). This CDR3 comprises 13 residues. After removal of 10 bases from V and 2 bases from J, the junction contained 7 bases not matched to a gene. The CDR3 DNA reads TGTGCCACCCAAGGACTAGATCAAGAGACCCAGTACTTC. Protein product: CATQGLDQETQYF.

On this clone: This sample includes further DNA sequences coding for the same CDR3. The rearrangement joins TRBV18 to TRBJ1-6; D unresolved. Trimming stripped 2 bases from V and 0 bases from J, with 11 bases between. CDR1 is KGHSH and CDR2 is LQKENI in the germline V gene. CDR3 length: 17 residues. CDR3 DNA sequence: TGTGCCAGCTCACCATTCGACTGGAGCTCCTATAATTCACCCCTCCACTTT. This encodes CASSPFDWSSYNSPLHF.

The V gene is TRBV27, the J gene TRBJ2-3; the match to TRBD2 covers 10 bases. The germline CDR1 and CDR2 sequences are MNHEY and SMNVEV (reference sequence). The CDR3 is 17 amino acids. V gave up 11 bases and J gave up 0 bases; unmatched junction bases: 14. The CDR3 coding sequence is TGTGCCTCCCGGAGGACTAGCGGTAGGTCTAGCACAGATACGCAGTATTTT. It translates to CASRRTSGRSSTDTQYF.

This clone came up a few times. The chain recombines TRBV18 with TRBJ2-2, with TRBD2 identical over 8 bases. This CDR3 contains 18 residues. The V segment lost 1 base and the J segment 0 bases; nucleotides outside the gene matches: 7. Looked up from germline, CDR1 is KGHSH and CDR2 is LQKENI. For the CDR3, the DNA is TGTGCCAGCTCACCACGGGCGCGGGGGGCGACGAACACCGGGGAGCTGTTTTTT. This encodes CASSPRARGATNTGELFF.

The chain uses TRBV4-2 and TRBJ1-1; D is possibly TRBD1 (5 bases). V was clipped by 1 base and J by 3 bases, with 12 bases between them. The CDR3 covers 15 residues. The germline V gene has CDR1 LGHNA and CDR2 YNFKEQ. The CDR3 DNA reads TGTGCCAGCAGCCAAGTTACAGGTCCTTACACTGAAGCTTTCTTT. Amino acids: CASSQVTGPYTEAFF.

This chain links TRBV2 with TRBJ2-3; 7 nucleotides agree with TRBD2. The J segment lost 6 bases and the V segment lost 11 bases, leaving 11 bases of the junction unmatched. Looked up from germline, CDR1 is SNHLY and CDR2 is FYNNEI. This CDR3 is built from 13 residues. CDR3 sequence (DNA): TGTGCCTATAGTCGGGGGGAAGGGGATACGCAGTATTTT. Encoded protein: CAYSRGEGDTQYF.

V usage is TRBV6-1 and J usage is TRBJ1-2, with D possibly TRBD1 on 6 matching bases. V was cut by 6 bases and J by 6 bases, with 14 bases left in between. Germline V gene data show CDR1 as MNHNS and CDR2 as SASEGT. CDR3 length: 13 residues. The CDR3 region is CASRAIDRNGYTF. In DNA form, the CDR3 reads TGTGCCAGCAGAGCAATAGACAGGAATGGCTACACCTTC.

The gene calls are TRBV5-4 and TRBJ2-3; TRBD2 aligns across 8 bases. Losses at the gene ends were 5 bases for V and 0 bases for J; bases not matched to a gene: 17. CDR1 and CDR2 (germline): SGHNT, YYREEE (reference sequence). The CDR3 has 19 residues. The CDR3 loop reads CASRSQVGTQRGSTDTQYF. The CDR3 DNA reads TGTGCCAGCAGGTCACAGGTTGGGACTCAGCGGGGGAGCACAGATACGCAGTATTTT.